This T cell receptor beta chain was obtained from a study of early T cells in non-severe SARS-CoV-2 infection. Overall study context: Bulk RNA taken from unsorted whole blood was sequenced, leaving chains unpaired.

Molecules of cDNA were individually given unique molecular identifiers that were attached to them. MiXCR, run by TCRdb on the 5' RACE reads, gives a single entry per CDR3 protein. Of approximately 77,000 distinct CDR3 sequences in the sample, approximately 12% were seen once. V gave up 0 bases and J gave up 5 bases, with 13 bases separating them. In germline, CDR1 is MNHEY, CDR2 SVGAGI. CDR3 length equals 15 residues. The sample here was whole blood, taken at baseline. The TCR sequence derives from an adult who was a healthcare worker with PCR-confirmed SARS-CoV-2 infection or an uninfected control (not recorded which). The donor label of this sample is uncertain. This chain links TRBV6-5 with TRBJ1-1; a possible D gene is TRBD1 (5 bases). CDR3 region: CASSYSAGSDTEAFF. CDR3 DNA sequence: TGTGCCAGCAGTTACTCGGCAGGGTCTGATACTGAAGCTTTCTTT.